This T cell receptor beta chain was found in a study of cytomegalovirus exposure and HLA in healthy donors. Background on the study: Genetic ancestry analysis placed about 80% of the 400 or so donors that were genotyped in the Caucasian-associated cluster. Whole-study results and caveats: What a later analysis reportedly showed was that an Asian-associated ancestry cluster had fewer N-insertions than the approximately 700-donor mean. HLA allele associations emerged for about 16,000 TCR beta sequences in a later analysis, at 0.05 false discovery rate. In the analysis, some V segments, TRBV6-2 and TRBV6-3 included, were excluded as indistinguishable.

This clone was seen just once. Its target is not known. PCR used 60 Vbeta primers and 13 Jbeta primers. Generated by immunoSEQ multiplex PCR, the TCRdb table keeps only in-frame clones and is missing some. The sample includes tens of thousands of clones, approximately 84% seen only once; the top ten take about 2.1%. V shed 4 bases, J shed 2 bases, and the junction held 17 bases outside the gene matches. CDR1 is PRHDT and CDR2 is FYEKMQ in the germline V gene (reference sequence). The CDR3 extends over 18 amino acids. The source is a man younger than 30 in good health and CMV-seronegative. The V gene is TRBV13, the J gene TRBJ2-7, with 7 bases that match TRBD2. Sequenced input: PBMCs. This CDR3 is CASSSYEGSSGLPYEQYF. For the CDR3, the DNA is TGTGCCAGCAGCTCCTACGAGGGGTCTAGCGGCCTACCCTACGAGCAGTACTTC.